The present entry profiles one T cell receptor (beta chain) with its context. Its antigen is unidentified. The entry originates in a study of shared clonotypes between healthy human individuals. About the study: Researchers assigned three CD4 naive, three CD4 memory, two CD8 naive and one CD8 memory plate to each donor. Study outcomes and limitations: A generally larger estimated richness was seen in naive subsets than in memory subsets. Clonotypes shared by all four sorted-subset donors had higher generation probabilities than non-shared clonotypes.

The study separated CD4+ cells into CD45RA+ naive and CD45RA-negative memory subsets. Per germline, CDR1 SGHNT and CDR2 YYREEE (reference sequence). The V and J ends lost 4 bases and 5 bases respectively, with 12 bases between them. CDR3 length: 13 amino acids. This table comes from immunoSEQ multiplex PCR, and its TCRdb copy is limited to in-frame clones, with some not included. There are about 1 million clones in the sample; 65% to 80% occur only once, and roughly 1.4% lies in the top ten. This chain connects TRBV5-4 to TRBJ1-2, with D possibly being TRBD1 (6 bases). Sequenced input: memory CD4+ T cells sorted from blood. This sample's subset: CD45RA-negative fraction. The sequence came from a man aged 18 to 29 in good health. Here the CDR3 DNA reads TGTGCCAGCAGCAAGGGGGGCGGGTATGGCTACACCTTC. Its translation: CASSKGGGYGYTF. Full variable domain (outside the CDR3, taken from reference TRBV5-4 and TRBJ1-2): ETGVTQSPTHLIKTRGQQVTLRCSSQSGHNTVSWYQQALGQGPQFIFQYYREEENGRGNFPPRFSGLQFPNYSSELNVNALELDDSALYLCASSKGGGYGYTFGSGTRLTVV.